Each of the 22 T cell receptor beta chains below was sequenced from the same sample in a study of T-cell memory formation after mild COVID-19. In TCRdb, the 5' RACE reads were re-called with MiXCR into one record per CDR3 protein. The sample has about 90,000 distinct CDR3 sequences, less than 15% seen once; the top ten hold about 27%. The sequencing input was PBMCs or a T cell subset sorted from them (not recorded which). Receptors were obtained from an adult woman who had mild COVID-19 (a few samples of this study predate the infection). Cell type and time point are not known.

This clonotype was observed many times. This chain's CDR3 is CASSHRDTNTEAFF. Written as DNA, the CDR3 is TGTGCCAGCAGCCACCGGGACACGAACACTGAAGCTTTCTTT. The rearrangement links TRBV13 to TRBJ1-1, with D possibly matching TRBD1 (6 bases). This CDR3 is 14 amino acids long. The V and J ends lost 5 bases and 1 base respectively, with 11 bases between them. CDR1 is PRHDT and CDR2 is FYEKMQ in the germline V gene (reference sequence).

This clonotype has only a few counts. The V gene is TRBV12-3 or TRBV12-4, the J gene TRBJ1-5; D is possibly TRBD1 (5 bases). The CDR3 spans 16 residues. V lost 5 bases and J 1 base, leaving 15 bases between the germline ends. CDR3 region: CASSPQDTVSNQPQHF. The CDR3 DNA sequence: TGTGCCAGCAGTCCCCAGGACACGGTCAGCAATCAGCCCCAGCATTTT.

The rearrangement links TRBV6-2 or TRBV6-3 to TRBJ2-2; D uncertain. Trimming removed 5 bases at V and 4 bases at J, with 11 bases between. The germline V gene has CDR1 MNHEY and CDR2 SVGEGT. The CDR3 loop spans 14 amino acids. The CDR3 DNA follows: TGTGCCAGCAGTGTTCCCCTTCCCACCGGGGAGCTGTTTTTT. Amino acids: CASSVPLPTGELFF.

The chain has TRBV29-1 and TRBJ2-2; tentatively, D is TRBD2 (5 bases). CDR1 and CDR2 from the germline V gene are SQVTM and ANQGSEA. The CDR3 has 14 amino acids. Trimming took off 5 bases at V and 4 bases at J, with 14 bases between the two ends. The CDR3 DNA reads TGCAGCGTTCTCAAGGCTGGAGGCACCGGGGAGCTGTTTTTT. Translation: CSVLKAGGTGELFF.

This clonotype was seen a handful of times. The gene calls are TRBV6-2 or TRBV6-3 and TRBJ2-4; D possibly uses TRBD1 or TRBD2 (5 bases each). V was pared by 6 bases and J by 3 bases, with 21 bases between. This CDR3 is built from 17 residues. CDR1 is MNHEY and CDR2 is SVGEGT in the germline V gene. The CDR3 DNA is TGTGCCAGCAGAAGCCCGCTCTCGGGGCTAGGCAAAAACATTCAGTACTTC. Amino acids: CASRSPLSGLGKNIQYF.

In its sample, this clonotype was seen a few times. The rearrangement uses TRBV20-1 and TRBJ2-7; D is unclear. Germline CDR1 is DFQATT and CDR2 is SNEGSKA (reference sequence). CDR3 length equals 14 residues. V lost 6 bases and J lost 0, with 15 bases in between. In DNA form, the CDR3 reads TGCAGTGCGTCGCAGTGGGTCTCCTCCTACGAGCAGTACTTC. This sequence encodes CSASQWVSSYEQYF.

This clonotype was observed a handful of times. The genes are TRBV18 and TRBJ2-3; 8 nucleotides line up with TRBD1. The CDR3 length is 14 residues. Germline loops: CDR1 KGHSH, CDR2 LQKENI. V was clipped by 3 bases and J by 1 base; unmatched bases: 0. The CDR3 nucleotides read TGTGCCAGCTCACCGACAGGGGGCACAGATACGCAGTATTTT. Its protein product is CASSPTGGTDTQYF.

The V gene is TRBV29-1, the J gene TRBJ2-3, with TRBD2 matching over 13 bases. Germline V gene data show CDR1 as SQVTM and CDR2 as ANQGSEA. Unmatched junction bases numbered 10, after V lost 6 bases and J lost 1 base. The CDR3 extends over 17 amino acids. The CDR3 loop reads CSVAGGTSGTRTDTQYF. CDR3 DNA sequence: TGCAGCGTCGCAGGGGGGACTAGCGGGACTCGCACAGATACGCAGTATTTT.

This clonotype was counted between two and nine times. The J gene is TRBJ2-5, the V gene TRBV9; 9 nucleotides agree with TRBD2. The CDR3 sequence is 15 residues long. Losses at the gene ends were 0 bases for V and 4 bases for J; bases not matched to a gene: 4. Germline V gene data show CDR1 as SGDLS and CDR2 as YYNGEE. The CDR3 loop reads CASSVDLAGVETQYF. The CDR3 nucleotides are TGTGCCAGCAGCGTAGACTTAGCGGGGGTAGAGACCCAGTACTTC.

This clonotype came up a few times. The chain combines TRBV29-1 with TRBJ2-1, with D unclear. Germline V gene lookup returns CDR1 SQVTM and CDR2 ANQGSEA. This CDR3 comprises 12 residues. Trimming shortened V by 4 bases and J by 9 bases, and 13 bases separated the two germline ends. The CDR3 loop is CSVVIAWPEQFF. CDR3 nucleotide sequence: TGCAGCGTTGTGATCGCTTGGCCTGAGCAGTTCTTC.

The table lists this clonotype with a few counts. The chain links TRBV6-2 or TRBV6-3 to TRBJ2-5; 10 bases are a match to TRBD2. The germline CDR1 and CDR2 sequences are MNHEY and SVGEGT. After removal of 0 bases from V and 2 bases from J, the junction contained 0 bases not matched to a gene. This CDR3 has 15 residues. This chain's CDR3 is CASSYSSGGQETQYF. CDR3 DNA: TGTGCCAGCAGTTACTCTAGCGGGGGGCAAGAGACCCAGTACTTC.

A few counts support this clonotype. The chain is built from TRBV4-3 and TRBJ2-3, with 10 bases aligning to TRBD2. Losses at the gene ends were 4 bases for V and 0 bases for J; bases not matched to a gene: 10. The CDR3 totals 18 residues. Looked up from germline, CDR1 is LGHNA and CDR2 is YSLEER. Here the CDR3 DNA reads TGCGCCAGCAGCCGGCAACCGGGACTAGCGACTAGCACAGATACGCAGTATTTT. As protein: CASSRQPGLATSTDTQYF.

The chain employs TRBV21-1 and TRBJ2-5. TRBV21-1 is labeled a pseudogene. The CDR3 is made up of 14 amino acids. CDR3 residues: CASSKARSQETQYF. CDR3 DNA sequence: TGTGCCAGCAGCAAAGCGCGAAGCCAAGAGACCCAGTACTTC.

The genes are TRBV7-2 and TRBJ1-1; TRBD1 matches at 9 bases. Germline V gives CDR1 SGHTA, CDR2 FQGNSA. This CDR3 comprises 14 residues. V was pared by 4 bases and J by 8 bases, with 8 bases of the junction left unmatched. The CDR3 region is CASSSTGQGREAFF. The DNA of the CDR3 is TGTGCCAGCAGCTCAACGGGACAGGGCCGAGAAGCTTTCTTT. Combining the CDR3 with reference TRBV7-2 and TRBJ1-1 gives the whole variable domain GAGVSQSPSNKVTEKGKDVELRCDPISGHTALYWYRQSLGQGLEFLIYFQGNSAPDKSGLPSDRFSAERTGGSVSTLTIQRTQQEDSAVYLCASSSTGQGREAFFGQGTRLTVV.

The chain uses TRBV5-1 and TRBJ1-1; tentative D call: TRBD1 (6 bases). The CDR3 consists of 15 residues. Germline V gene data show CDR1 as SGHRS and CDR2 as YFSETQ. V gave up 0 bases and J gave up 5 bases, with 14 bases separating them. The CDR3 nucleotides read TGCGCCAGCAGCTTGGTCGCGGCAGGGGAGACTGAAGCTTTCTTT. Its protein is CASSLVAAGETEAFF.

The table lists this clonotype with a few counts. V and J are TRBV20-1 and TRBJ2-7; the D gene is possibly TRBD1 (5 bases). The CDR3 is 14 amino acids. The germline V gene has CDR1 DFQATT and CDR2 SNEGSKA (reference sequence). Trimming took 5 bases from V and 6 from J, leaving 20 bases between them. CDR3 in DNA: TGCAGTGCTCCTACAGGCAGGGCCTTTGTCGAGCAGTACTTC. It yields the protein CSAPTGRAFVEQYF.

This clonotype was seen at least ten times. J is TRBJ2-2 and V is TRBV20-1; 8 bases are a match to TRBD2. This CDR3 has 14 residues. Germline CDR1 is DFQATT and CDR2 is SNEGSKA (reference sequence). The ends lost 1 base at V and 6 bases at J; junction bases unmatched: 4. The CDR3 DNA is TGCAGTGCTAGAGCCCCCGGGAGGGCCGGGGAGCTGTTTTTT. It codes for CSARAPGRAGELFF.

The rearrangement uses TRBV9 and TRBJ2-7; 11 nucleotides match TRBD2. J gave up 2 bases and V 4 bases, and 11 bases lay outside the gene matches. Germline loops: CDR1 SGDLS, CDR2 YYNGEE. The CDR3 loop spans 17 amino acids. CDR3 nucleotides: TGTGCCAGCAGCCCCGGGACTAGCGGTCGAGGGGCCTACGAGCAGTACTTC. It specifies CASSPGTSGRGAYEQYF.

This chain links TRBV7-8 with TRBJ2-6, with no clear D. This CDR3 is built from 15 residues. The germline CDR1 and CDR2 sequences are SGHVS and FQNEAQ. The V gene lost 0 bases and the J gene lost 0 bases, with 3 bases spanning the gap. CDR3 protein: CASSLAPSGANVLTF. The CDR3 region has the DNA TGTGCCAGCAGCTTAGCACCCTCTGGGGCCAACGTCCTGACTTTC.

In this sample, this clonotype turned up a few times. The chain combines TRBV27 with TRBJ2-5; weak D call: TRBD2 (6 bases). CDR1 MNHEY and CDR2 SMNVEV come from the germline V gene (reference sequence). CDR3 length equals 15 residues. Trimming removed 3 bases from V and 5 bases from J, with 16 bases in between. In nucleotides, the CDR3 is TGTGCCAGCAGTTTGAGTAGCGGAGGGAGGGAGACCCAGTACTTC. Translation gives CASSLSSGGRETQYF.

This clonotype was seen at least ten times. The chain couples TRBV5-4 to TRBJ1-2; perhaps TRBD1 as D (5 bases). In germline, CDR1 is SGHNT, CDR2 YYREEE (reference sequence). The CDR3 is 11 residues long. Trimming pared 1 base from V and 10 bases from J, leaving 8 bases between. CDR3 amino acids: CASSLTGAYTF. The CDR3 region has the DNA TGTGCCAGCAGCTTGACAGGAGCCTACACCTTC.

The chain is built from TRBV7-9 and TRBJ1-2; no clear D gene. Germline CDR1 SEHNR, CDR2 FQNEAQ (reference sequence). V dropped 4 bases and J dropped 0 bases, with 3 bases sitting between them. This CDR3 contains 12 residues. The CDR3 sequence is CASSSSNYGYTF. DNA for the CDR3: TGTGCCAGCAGCTCATCTAACTATGGCTACACCTTC.